The T cell receptor (beta chain) under discussion was sequenced for a study of regulatory and conventional T cells in breast cancer (dated by TCRdb to between 2014 and 2017). With respect to this clonotype: Which antigen it targets is not known. A much larger clonotype is one base distant, so this may be a read error.

The junction shows trimming of 8 bases on V and 0 bases on J, plus 22 bases between the germline ends. Its CDR3 holds 17 amino acids, cysteine through phenylalanine. Only the CDR3 part of the read is kept: 51 bases, read in frame from the first base. Libraries were constructed by PCR. The reads were generated on a 454 GS FLX Titanium. TCRdb reanalyzed the raw reads on its own, using fastp at Q25 for trimming and MiXCR for clone calling, and kept in-frame beta chains. Rows are unified per CDR3 protein, each entry keeping the most common DNA and genes. This sample gives fewer than 1,500 distinct CDR3 sequences in total; around 40% of them show up just once. 15% to 20% of the sample is in the top ten clones.

The source material was regulatory T cells from blood. The sequence links TRBV12-3 or TRBV12-4 to TRBJ1-2, and the D gene may be TRBD1, 5 bases matching. This sequence was found in a female donor with breast cancer. The CDR3 sequence is CASGLQVRLSPNYGYTF. The base sequence is TGTGCCAGCGGATTACAGGTCCGCCTTAGTCCTAACTATGGCTACACCTTC.